The sequence of this T cell receptor beta chain was determined in a study of cytomegalovirus exposure and HLA in healthy donors. Overall study findings and caveats: For TCR beta chains, V- and J-gene trimming was later linked to a missense DCLRE1C variant. A few of the chains that were CMV-associated were confirmed in vitro to be specific for CMV antigens.

The CDR3 runs 14 residues. Germline CDR1 reads MNHNS; CDR2 reads SASEGT. Trimming stripped 7 bases from V and 0 bases from J, with 13 bases between. Note on this clone: Its target is not known.

The PCR employed 60 Vbeta primers together with 13 Jbeta primers. Some clones are missing from TCRdb's copy, which holds only in-frame ones; the method was immunoSEQ multiplex PCR. Counted here are around 99,000 clones, under 80% occurring once; the ten biggest clones make up under 8%. The chain recombines TRBV6-1 with TRBJ2-7; D not certain. The material sequenced was PBMCs. The TCR comes from a man aged 45-65 years in good health and CMV-seropositive. CDR3 sequence reads: CASIPGLHSYEQYF. CDR3 sequence (DNA): TGTGCCAGCATTCCGGGTCTCCACTCCTACGAGCAGTACTTC.